The sample holds a few counts of the clone carrying this T cell receptor (beta chain). The antigen is unknown. Treatment defined: oral pan-JAK inhibitor, 5-10 mg twice daily. This CDR3 has 14 residues. This entry comes from a study of CD8+ T cells in alopecia areata. General study findings and limits: Any link of baseline CD8+ expansion to response, resting on one nonresponder, remains uncertain. Among the top 100, expanded CD8+ clones were significantly decreased by tofacitinib, as was scalp clonality.

Extraction of RNA preceded its reverse transcription into cDNA, which served as the sequencing template. Produced via immunoSEQ multiplex PCR; TCRdb's table is partial and in-frame only. Altogether roughly 220,000 clones are present, about two fifths being singletons, with the ten largest covering around 0.48%. The receptor's source is a human donor with alopecia areata. V and J are TRBV21-1 and TRBJ1-4. TRBV21-1 is annotated as a pseudogene. Here the sequenced sample was CD4+ T cells sorted from blood, taken at approximately week 30, from a patient treated with tofacitinib. CDR3: CASSKAGTNEKLFF. The CDR3 coding sequence is TGTGCCAGCAGCAAAGCAGGGACTAATGAAAAACTGTTTTTT.